Detailed here is one T cell receptor beta chain. The antigen is unknown. The sample belongs to a study of cytomegalovirus exposure and HLA in healthy donors. Whole-study findings and limits: Sequences of the TCR beta chain were said to predict the HLA-A and HLA-B alleles of most subjects accurately. Later on, an analysis tied 15,000 to 20,000 TCR beta sequences to HLA alleles at 0.05 false discovery rate. There were three CMV-associated chains whose specificity for CMV antigens was confirmed in vitro. Previously analyzed data showed that most TCR beta V segments were productive at a frequency of about 90% or about 30%.

The CDR3 runs 13 residues. Germline V gene data show CDR1 as MNHNY and CDR2 as SVGAGI (reference sequence). Between the trimmed V and J ends, which lost 7 bases and 9 bases, there was a span of 16 bases. Primers for the PCR totalled 60 Vbeta and 13 Jbeta. This table comes from immunoSEQ multiplex PCR, and its TCRdb copy is limited to in-frame clones, with some not included. The sample has about 160,000 clones, 65% to 85% seen once. Sequences were obtained from PBMCs. The sequence was collected from a woman under 30 in good health and CMV-seronegative. The rearrangement joins TRBV6-6 to TRBJ2-1; D unresolved. The CDR3 region has the DNA TGTGCCAGCACCACTGGCGAGGCCTCTGAGCAGTTCTTC. Protein sequence: CASTTGEASEQFF.